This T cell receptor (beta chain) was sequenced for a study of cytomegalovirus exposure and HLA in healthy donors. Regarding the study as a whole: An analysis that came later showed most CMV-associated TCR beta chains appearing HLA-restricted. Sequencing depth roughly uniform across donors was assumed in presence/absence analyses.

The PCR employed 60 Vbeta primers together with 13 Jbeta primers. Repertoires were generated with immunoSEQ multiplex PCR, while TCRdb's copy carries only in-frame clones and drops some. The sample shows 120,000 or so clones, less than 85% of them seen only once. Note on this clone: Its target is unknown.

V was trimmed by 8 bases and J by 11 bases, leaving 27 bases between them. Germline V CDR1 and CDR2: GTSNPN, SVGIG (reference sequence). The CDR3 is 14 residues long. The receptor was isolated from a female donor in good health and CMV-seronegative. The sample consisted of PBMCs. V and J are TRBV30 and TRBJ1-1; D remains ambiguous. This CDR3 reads CAGYSVLKPRVAFF. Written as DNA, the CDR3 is TGTGCCGGTTACAGTGTTCTTAAACCCCGAGTGGCTTTCTTT. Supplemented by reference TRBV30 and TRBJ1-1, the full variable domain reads SQTIHQWPATLVQPVGSPLSLECTVEGTSNPNLYWYRQAAGRGLQLLFYSVGIGQISSEVPQNLSASRPQDRQFILSSKKLLLSDSGFYLCAGYSVLKPRVAFFGQGTRLTVV.